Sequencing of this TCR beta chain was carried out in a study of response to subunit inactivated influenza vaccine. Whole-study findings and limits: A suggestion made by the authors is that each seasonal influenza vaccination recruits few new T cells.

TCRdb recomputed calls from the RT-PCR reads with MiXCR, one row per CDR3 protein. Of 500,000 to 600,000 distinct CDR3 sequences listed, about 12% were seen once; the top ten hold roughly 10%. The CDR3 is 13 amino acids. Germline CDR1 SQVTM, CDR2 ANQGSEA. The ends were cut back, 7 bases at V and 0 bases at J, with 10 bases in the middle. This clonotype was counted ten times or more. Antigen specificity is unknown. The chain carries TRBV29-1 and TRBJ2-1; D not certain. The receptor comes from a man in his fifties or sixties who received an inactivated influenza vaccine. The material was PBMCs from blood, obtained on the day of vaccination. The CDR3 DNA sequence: TGCAGCGCGGCCCCTTACTCCTACAATGAGCAGTTCTTC. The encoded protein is CSAAPYSYNEQFF.